This record concerns one T cell receptor beta chain sequence. The isolated RNA, all of it, was reverse transcribed, so expressed TCRB transcripts were what got sequenced. TCRdb's copy holds only in-frame clones and misses some; the assay was immunoSEQ multiplex PCR. The sample carries over 120,000 clones, around 8.7% recorded once. The sample originates from a study of beta chain features in type 1 diabetes. Trimming left V 0 bases short and J 5 bases short, with 8 bases between. Germline CDR1 is MGHRA and CDR2 is YSYEKL. The CDR3 is 15 amino acids. This rearrangement joins TRBV4-1 to TRBJ1-6, with D perhaps TRBD1 (6 bases). The sequence derives from a man younger than 35 in good health. Sequencing input: central memory CD4+ T cells from blood. The CDR3 bases are TGCGCCAGCAGCCAAGACGGACAGAATAATTCACCCCTCCACTTT. It codes for CASSQDGQNNSPLHF.